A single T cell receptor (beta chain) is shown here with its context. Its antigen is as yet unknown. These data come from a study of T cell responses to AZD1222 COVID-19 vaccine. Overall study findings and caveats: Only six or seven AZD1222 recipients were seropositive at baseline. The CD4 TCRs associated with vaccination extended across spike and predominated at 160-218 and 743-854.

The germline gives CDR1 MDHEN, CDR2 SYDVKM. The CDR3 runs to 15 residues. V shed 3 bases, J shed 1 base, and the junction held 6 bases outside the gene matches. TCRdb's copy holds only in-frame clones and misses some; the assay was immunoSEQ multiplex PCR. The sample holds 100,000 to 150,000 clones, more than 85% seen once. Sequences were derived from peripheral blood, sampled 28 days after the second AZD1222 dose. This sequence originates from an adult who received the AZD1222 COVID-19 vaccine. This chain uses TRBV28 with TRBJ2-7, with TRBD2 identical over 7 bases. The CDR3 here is CASSFGGGPSYEQYF. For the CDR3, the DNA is TGTGCCAGCAGTTTCGGCGGGGGACCTTCCTACGAGCAGTACTTC. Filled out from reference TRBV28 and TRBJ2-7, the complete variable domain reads DVKVTQSSRYLVKRTGEKVFLECVQDMDHENMFWYRQDPGLGLRLIYFSYDVKMKEKGDIPEGYSVSREKKERFSLILESASTNQTSMYLCASSFGGGPSYEQYFGPGTRLTVT.